What follows describes a single T cell receptor beta chain. Its target is unknown. This entry belongs to a study of CD4 T cells in relation to SARS-CoV-2 and coronaviruses. General study results and limits: Samples before the pandemic and after infection were not matched within any donor. This crossreactivity analysis covered spike protein alone, no other viral proteins.

The CDR3 is 15 amino acids. Germline V lookup: CDR1 SGHVS, CDR2 FQNEAQ. The V end was cut by 6 bases, the J end by 2 bases, with 14 bases between. Data came from immunoSEQ multiplex PCR; TCRdb stores just in-frame clones and leaves some out. The sample lists about 19,000 clones, 75% to 85% occurring once. The unexposed donors gave CD4+ T cells in about 2011-2018, prior to COVID-19. The cells were cultured for 10 days before CD4+ T cells were isolated. Testing used SARS-CoV-2 S/N and four cold-coronavirus spikes on unexposed-donor CD4+ T cells, cells permitting. This chain joins TRBV7-8 and TRBJ1-5; D not resolved. Sample: CD4+ T cells from PBMCs, cultured in vitro. This clonotype was sampled from a human donor in good health. The CDR3 coding sequence is TGTGCCAGCAGTTTTGGATCTGGGGGCAATCAGCCCCAGCATTTT. This encodes CASSFGSGGNQPQHF.